A single TCR beta chain is shown here with its context. Its target is unknown. One junction end does not reproduce the germline sequence, and a read error may be involved. This specimen comes from a study of tumor and adjacent non-tumor tissue in lung cancer. Study information: Patients comprised 12 adenocarcinoma, 2 squamous cell carcinoma and 1 small cell lung cancer. Study results and limitations: Top 100 clones took a larger repertoire share in normal lung.

RNA was extracted from bulk tissue without any cell sorting. TCRbeta libraries were built with three rounds of nested PCR, modified from ARM-PCR. Via MiXCR, TCRdb re-called the multiplex PCR reads, giving one row per CDR3 protein. The data contain 77,000 or so distinct CDR3 sequences, around 77% of them singletons. The sample comprised lung tumor tissue. The receptor was derived from a woman between 45 and 65 years old with non-small cell lung cancer.

This CDR3 is CANSLDGGGDAGELFF. The CDR3 DNA reads as TGTGCCAACAGCTTAGATGGCGGGGGTGACGCCGGGGAGCTGTTTTTT. The chain recombines TRBV11-3 with TRBJ2-2; 7 bases fit TRBD2. Germline V gene data show CDR1 as SGHNT and CDR2 as YENEEA. The CDR3 runs to 16 residues.